The table lists the clone carrying this T cell receptor (beta chain) with many counts. Its target is not known. CDR3 regions of TCR beta were amplified from RNA transcripts. RT-PCR in the first round used HTBI primers; a second-round multiplex PCR followed. MiXCR, applied by TCRdb to the multiplex PCR reads, yields one record per CDR3 protein. The table lists 650,000 to 900,000 distinct CDR3 sequences, approximately 40% of them singletons, with approximately 43% in the top ten. The CDR3 totals 16 residues. The ends were cut back, 5 bases at V and 6 bases at J, with 17 bases in the middle. From germline, CDR1 is SGHVS and CDR2 FQNEAQ. Clinical symptoms, serum thyroxine, TRAb, thyroid ultrasound and orbital computed tomography formed the basis of diagnosis. The entry originates in a study of Graves' ophthalmopathy and Graves' hyperthyroidism. Overall study: Specimen type is peripheral blood, obtained at initial diagnosis before any treatment. Study-level findings and limits: For predicting ophthalmopathy progression, the model had roughly 70% sensitivity and 72.22% specificity.

The chain links TRBV7-8 to TRBJ1-6; D uncertain. The specimen sequenced was peripheral blood. The source is an adult man with Graves' ophthalmopathy. CDR3: CASSHDRRERNSPLHF. In DNA, the CDR3 is TGTGCCAGCAGCCACGATAGGAGGGAGCGTAATTCACCCCTCCACTTT.